The clone carrying this T cell receptor (beta chain) was seen repeatedly, ten times or more. The antigen is not known. Given a much more abundant clone one base away, this may be a read error. The data are from a study of Graves' ophthalmopathy and Graves' hyperthyroidism. Study-level results: Most thyroid clonotypes with frequency above 0.001 were detected in blood too.

The authors amplified TCR beta CDR3 regions from RNA transcripts. HTBI-primed RT-PCR formed the first round, and a multiplex PCR formed the second. TCRdb reprocessed the multiplex PCR reads via MiXCR and lists one record per CDR3 protein. The repertoire holds approximately 460,000 distinct CDR3 sequences, with under 15% as singletons. This clonotype was sampled from a woman aged 25 to 39 with Graves' ophthalmopathy. Sequencing input: blood.

The CDR3 loop is CASSHRNSYEQYF. As DNA, the CDR3 is TGTGCCAGCAGCCACAGGAACTCCTACGAGCAGTACTTC. The rearrangement uses TRBV7-9 and TRBJ2-7, with D possibly TRBD1 on 5 matching bases. CDR3 size: 13 residues. V lost 5 bases and J lost 0, with 8 bases in between. Germline V gene lookup returns CDR1 SEHNR and CDR2 FQNEAQ (reference sequence).